The 22 T cell receptor beta chains below were found in one sample sequenced in a study of control samples from healthy donors and cancer patients. The table came from immunoSEQ multiplex PCR; TCRdb's copy has only in-frame clones and leaves some out. The sample has approximately 76,000 clones, approximately 82% seen once; the top ten hold roughly 12%. Sequencing was done on a sample of PBMCs. Receptor source: a man aged 55-75 years with head and neck cancer.

The chain couples TRBV10-3 to TRBJ2-1, with 7 bases lining up with TRBD1. Per the germline V gene, CDR1 is ENHRY and CDR2 is SYGVKD. Germline trimming cut 5 bases from V and 8 bases from J; bases unmatched to any gene: 9. This CDR3 is 14 amino acids long. CDR3 sequence (DNA): TGTGCCATCAGTCAGGGGGATGGAGGTGATGAGCAGTTCTTC. This gives the protein CAISQGDGGDEQFF.

The chain uses TRBV19 and TRBJ2-7; D is possibly TRBD2 (5 bases). The CDR3 extends over 14 amino acids. V lost 6 bases to trimming and J lost 0 bases, with 12 bases between them. CDR1 is LNHDA, CDR2 SQIVND, per germline (reference sequence). The CDR3 DNA follows: TGTGCCAGTAGGGACTTAAGGAGCTCCTACGAGCAGTACTTC. Encoded protein: CASRDLRSSYEQYF.

This clone has only one observation. The gene calls are TRBV3-1 (or the pseudogene TRBV3-2) and TRBJ2-2; maybe TRBD1 (6 bases). The CDR3 is 13 amino acids. Trimming took 6 bases from V and 5 from J, leaving 10 bases between them. Germline V lookup: CDR1 LGHDT, CDR2 YNNKEL (reference sequence). The CDR3 nucleotides are TGTGCCAGCAGACCCACAGGGACCGGGGAGCTGTTTTTT. Its protein product is CASRPTGTGELFF.

This clone occurred once. The chain is built from TRBV21-1 and TRBJ2-1; TRBD2, as called in the table, went unchecked against the DNA. TRBV21-1 corresponds to a pseudogene. The CDR3 runs 16 residues. The CDR3 sequence: CASTRRVLRGYNEQFF. The CDR3 nucleotides are TGTGCCAGCACAAGAAGGGTCCTCCGGGGGTACAATGAGCAGTTCTTC.

For this clone: This CDR3 is also generated by other DNA sequences in the sample. The rearrangement links TRBV5-1 to TRBJ2-3, with 10 bases lining up with TRBD2. CDR1 and CDR2 (germline): SGHRS, YFSETQ. This CDR3 is 16 amino acids long. With 0 bases clipped from V and 1 base from J, the junction kept 2 bases outside the gene matches. The CDR3 protein is CASSLGLAGRTDTQYF. CDR3 nucleotides: TGCGCCAGCAGCTTGGGACTAGCGGGTCGCACAGATACGCAGTATTTT.

The chain uses TRBV7-8 and TRBJ1-5; no clear D gene. This CDR3 comprises 17 residues. Germline CDR1 and CDR2: SGHVS and FQNEAQ. V was shortened by 1 base and J by 0 bases, with 13 bases between the two germline ends. The CDR3 DNA reads TGTGCCAGCAGCTTAGATGTCTCAGGAGATAGCAATCAGCCCCAGCATTTT. As protein: CASSLDVSGDSNQPQHF.

The V call is TRBV6-6, the J call TRBJ2-1; possible D gene TRBD1, 6 bases. This CDR3 spans 12 amino acids. Trimming shortened V by 6 bases and J by 6 bases, and 9 bases separated the two germline ends. Germline values: CDR1 MNHNY, CDR2 SVGAGI (reference sequence). In DNA, the CDR3 is TGTGCCAGCAGGACAGGTCTCAATGAGCAGTTCTTC. Encoded protein: CASRTGLNEQFF.

This clone has a handful of counts. The chain recombines TRBV12-3 or TRBV12-4 with TRBJ2-3, with TRBD2 matching over 8 bases. With 5 bases clipped from V and 11 bases from J, the junction kept 3 bases outside the gene matches. There are 11 residues in the CDR3. CDR3 nucleotide sequence: TGTGCCAGCAGTGGGACTAGGAGGCAGTATTTT. Translated, it gives CASSGTRRQYF.

The CDR3 sequence: CASSSTRYEQYF. The DNA of the CDR3 is TGTGCCAGCAGCTCGACCCGCTACGAGCAGTACTTC. The chain has TRBV11-2 and TRBJ2-7; unclear D gene. Trimming left V 4 bases short and J 3 bases short, with 7 bases between. The CDR3 consists of 12 residues. Per germline, CDR1 SGHAT and CDR2 FQNNGV.

The chain is built from TRBV27 and TRBJ2-1, with D unclear. Per the germline V gene, CDR1 is MNHEY and CDR2 is SMNVEV (reference sequence). V lost 5 bases and J 2 bases, leaving 7 bases between the germline ends. The CDR3 sequence is 13 residues long. The CDR3: CASSTRTYNEQFF. For the CDR3, the DNA is TGTGCCAGCAGTACCAGGACCTACAATGAGCAGTTCTTC.

This chain connects TRBV4-2 to TRBJ2-7; D is uncertain. The germline CDR1 and CDR2 sequences are LGHNA and YNFKEQ. V lost 4 bases, J lost 2 bases, and 21 bases lay in between. This CDR3 contains 17 residues. The DNA of the CDR3 is TGTGCCAGCAGCCCCGAGGTCAGCGTCCCACCGGCCTACGAGCAGTACTTC. Amino acid sequence: CASSPEVSVPPAYEQYF.

This rearrangement joins TRBV2 to TRBJ2-7; D is uncertain. V lost 7 bases, J lost 3 bases, and 10 bases lay in between. This CDR3 is 12 amino acids long. Germline lookup yields CDR1 SNHLY and CDR2 FYNNEI. The CDR3 DNA reads as TGTGCCAGCAAACTGGGATTCTACGAGCAGTACTTC. Translating gives CASKLGFYEQYF.

Remarks on this clone: At the DNA level, this CDR3 is encoded by other sequences in the same sample as well. V is TRBV6-2 or TRBV6-3 and J is TRBJ2-5; D not resolved. This CDR3 is 11 amino acids long. The V end was cut by 5 bases, the J end by 2 bases, with 3 bases between. Germline CDR1 and CDR2: MNHEY and SVGEGT. The CDR3 DNA is TGTGCCAGCAGTCTACAAGAGACCCAGTACTTC. This encodes CASSLQETQYF.

There are a few counts of this clone. The chain carries TRBV11-2 and TRBJ1-2; maybe TRBD1 (6 bases). V lost 1 base and J 0 bases, leaving 15 bases between the germline ends. This CDR3 has 17 amino acids. Germline values: CDR1 SGHAT, CDR2 FQNNGV. In nucleotides, the CDR3 is TGTGCCAGCAGCTTAGCGGGAGGGGGTACTTCTAACTATGGCTACACCTTC. Translation gives CASSLAGGGTSNYGYTF.

The rearrangement links TRBV29-1 to TRBJ1-1; a weak D match, TRBD1 (6 bases). Germline values: CDR1 SQVTM, CDR2 ANQGSEA. Trimming stripped 5 bases from V and 1 base from J, with 14 bases between. This CDR3 is built from 14 residues. DNA of the CDR3: TGCAGCGTTAGGGGGTCAGAGCAGAACACTGAAGCTTTCTTT. The encoded protein is CSVRGSEQNTEAFF.

This chain uses TRBV9 with TRBJ1-6; the match to TRBD1 covers 7 bases. Germline CDR1 SGDLS, CDR2 YYNGEE. V was pared by 4 bases and J by 7 bases, with 8 bases of the junction left unmatched. The length of the CDR3 is 15 residues. The CDR3 here is CASSSAGTVNSPLHF. The CDR3 DNA reads TGTGCCAGCAGCTCGGCCGGGACAGTGAATTCACCCCTCCACTTT.

The chain uses TRBV6-5 and TRBJ2-4; the D is unclear. CDR3 length equals 14 residues. Trimming removed 5 bases at V and 6 bases at J, with 14 bases between. Germline CDR1 is MNHEY and CDR2 is SVGAGI. Written as DNA, the CDR3 is TGTGCCAGCAGTCCCGACCCCATGGGAAACATTCAGTACTTC. It specifies CASSPDPMGNIQYF.

The CDR3: CASSRTGDSTGELFF. The DNA of the CDR3 is TGTGCCAGCAGCCGGACAGGGGATAGCACCGGGGAGCTGTTTTTT. This sequence joins TRBV5-5 and TRBJ2-2; 9 positions agree with TRBD1. The CDR3 consists of 15 residues. J lost 4 bases, V lost 4 bases, and 5 bases had no gene match. Germline CDR1 and CDR2: SGHKS and YYEKEE (reference sequence).

The chain uses TRBV5-1 and TRBJ2-5; no definite D call. The germline gives CDR1 SGHRS, CDR2 YFSETQ. V gave up 4 bases and J gave up 2 bases, with 12 bases separating them. The CDR3 consists of 14 residues. The CDR3 is CASSPRSSQETQYF. CDR3 in DNA: TGCGCCAGCAGCCCCCGGTCCAGTCAAGAGACCCAGTACTTC.

This chain uses TRBV5-1 with TRBJ2-7, with TRBD2 matching over 8 bases. The CDR3 length is 15 residues. Losses at the gene ends were 2 bases for V and 0 bases for J; bases not matched to a gene: 4. Germline V gene lookup returns CDR1 SGHRS and CDR2 YFSETQ. The CDR3 DNA sequence: TGCGCCAGCAGCTTTAGGGCGGGGGGCTCCTACGAGCAGTACTTC. As protein: CASSFRAGGSYEQYF.

CDR3 nucleotides: TGTGCCAGCCGGGGACTAGCGATGAATGAGCAGTTCTTC. Translating it yields CASRGLAMNEQFF. The chain joins TRBV19 to TRBJ2-1; 10 bases map to TRBD2. CDR1 is LNHDA, CDR2 SQIVND, per germline (reference sequence). V gave up 9 bases and J gave up 7 bases; unmatched junction bases: 6. The CDR3 covers 13 residues.

This clone was detected only a few times. The rearrangement uses TRBV15 and TRBJ2-2; D uncertain. From germline, CDR1 is LNHNV and CDR2 YYDKDF (reference sequence). The CDR3 runs to 14 residues. Trimming took off 5 bases at V and 7 bases at J, with 14 bases between the two ends. CDR3 coding DNA: TGTGCCACCAGCGAACGGACCACCGGCGGGGAGCTGTTTTTT. It translates to CATSERTTGGELFF.